This T cell receptor (beta chain) was obtained from a study of kidney transplant recipient with SARS-CoV-2 infection. This CDR3 is 17 amino acids long. This clonotype was found many times. MiXCR, run by TCRdb on the reads, gives a single entry per CDR3 protein. The repertoire holds 200,000 to 300,000 distinct CDR3 sequences, with 29% as singletons. The rearrangement uses TRBV12-2 and TRBJ1-2. TRBV12-2 counts as a pseudogene. The clonotype comes from a male patient between 25 and 39 years old who had COVID-19 and was a kidney transplant recipient. Some of the T cells might come from the graft donor. The starting material was a blood sample, obtained at baseline and on day 111 from a kidney transplant recipient. The CDR3 is CASRMQETPRKTYGYTF. The CDR3 DNA reads as TGTGCAAGTCGCATGCAGGAGACTCCACGAAAGACCTATGGCTACACCTTC.